The clone carrying this TCR beta chain was detected a few times. Any gene name here is a mouse gene name. The CDR3 goes on 4 residues after the read ends, and that part is filled in from the germline J gene. Trimming took 0 bases from V and 0 from J, leaving 12 bases between them. Germline CDR1 is NSHNY and CDR2 is SYGAGN. There are 16 residues in the CDR3. This entry belongs to a study of CD8+ T cells in alopecia areata. Study context: Skin from roughly 6-12-month-old C3H/HeJ graft donors with spontaneous alopecia went to roughly 6-10-week-old female C3H/HeJ mice.

RNA, once extracted, was reverse transcribed into cDNA for use as the sequencing template. Assay: immunoSEQ multiplex PCR; the TCRdb copy retains only in-frame clones and omits some. This sample has more than 250,000 clones, each found more than once. Sorting of pooled cutaneous lymph node cells used CD4, CD8alpha, NKG2D, NKG2ACE and other markers. The chain couples TRBV13-1 to TRBJ1-2, with a weak D call TRBD1 (6 bases). What was sequenced was CD4+ T cells sorted from a lymph node. This TCR was sampled from a C3H/HeJ mouse with alopecia areata. Mice of this strain are of MHC haplotype H2-k. CDR3 DNA (partial): TGTGCCAGCAGTGATGCGACACAGGGCGCAAACTCC. Protein: CASSDATQGANS. The whole CDR3 sequence reads CASSDATQGANSDYTF.